This T cell receptor (beta chain) was profiled in a study of control samples from healthy donors and cancer patients. The method was immunoSEQ multiplex PCR; TCRdb's version includes in-frame clones alone and lacks a portion of them. Among some 410,000 clones listed, 75% to 95% were seen once. This CDR3 has 15 amino acids. Germline lookup yields CDR1 SGHRS and CDR2 YFSETQ. V shed 0 bases and J 9 bases; nucleotides not matched to a gene: 5. The sequence was collected from a man aged 40-50 years with head and neck cancer. The genes are TRBV5-1 and TRBJ1-6; 8 nucleotides agree with TRBD1. The sequenced sample was PBMCs. DNA of the CDR3: TGCGCCAGCAGCTTGGCGGACAGGGCTGCTTCACCCCTCCACTTT. Translated, it gives CASSLADRAASPLHF.